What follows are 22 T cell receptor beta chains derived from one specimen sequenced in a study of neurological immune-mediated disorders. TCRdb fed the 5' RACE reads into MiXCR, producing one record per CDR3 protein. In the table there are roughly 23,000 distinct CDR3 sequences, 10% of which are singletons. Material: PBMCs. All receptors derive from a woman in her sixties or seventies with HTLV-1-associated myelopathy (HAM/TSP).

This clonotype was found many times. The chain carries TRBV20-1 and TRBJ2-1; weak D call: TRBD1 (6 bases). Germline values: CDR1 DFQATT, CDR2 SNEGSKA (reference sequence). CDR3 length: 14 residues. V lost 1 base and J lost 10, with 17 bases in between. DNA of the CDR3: TGCAGTGCTAGAGCGGGGAAGGGGGTCGGGGAGCAGTTCTTC. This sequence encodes CSARAGKGVGEQFF.

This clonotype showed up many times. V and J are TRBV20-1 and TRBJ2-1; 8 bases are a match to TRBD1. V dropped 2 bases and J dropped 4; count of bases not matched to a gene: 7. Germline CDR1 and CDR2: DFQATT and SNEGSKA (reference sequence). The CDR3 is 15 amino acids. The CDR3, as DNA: TGCAGTGCTAGAAACAGGGGGTCGGATTACAATGAGCAGTTCTTC. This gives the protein CSARNRGSDYNEQFF.

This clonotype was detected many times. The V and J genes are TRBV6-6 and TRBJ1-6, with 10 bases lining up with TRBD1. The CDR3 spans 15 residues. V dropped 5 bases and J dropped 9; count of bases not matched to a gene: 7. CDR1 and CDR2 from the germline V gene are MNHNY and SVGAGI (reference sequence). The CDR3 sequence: CASSDRGHEGSPLHF. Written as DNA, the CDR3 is TGTGCCAGCAGTGACAGGGGGCATGAAGGTTCACCCCTCCACTTT.

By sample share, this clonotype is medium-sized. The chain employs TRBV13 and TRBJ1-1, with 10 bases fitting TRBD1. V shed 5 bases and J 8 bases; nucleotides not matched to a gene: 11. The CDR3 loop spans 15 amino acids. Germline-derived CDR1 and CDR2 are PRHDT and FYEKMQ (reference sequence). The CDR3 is CASSSRDRGHKEAFF. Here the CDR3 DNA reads TGTGCCAGCAGCAGCCGGGACAGGGGTCATAAAGAAGCTTTCTTT.

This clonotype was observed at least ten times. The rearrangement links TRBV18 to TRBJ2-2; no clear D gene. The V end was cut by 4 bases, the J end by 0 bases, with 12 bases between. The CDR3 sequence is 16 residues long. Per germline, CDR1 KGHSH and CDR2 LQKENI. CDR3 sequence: CASSQNGPPNTGELFF. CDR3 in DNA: TGTGCCAGCTCACAGAATGGTCCGCCGAACACCGGGGAGCTGTTTTTT.

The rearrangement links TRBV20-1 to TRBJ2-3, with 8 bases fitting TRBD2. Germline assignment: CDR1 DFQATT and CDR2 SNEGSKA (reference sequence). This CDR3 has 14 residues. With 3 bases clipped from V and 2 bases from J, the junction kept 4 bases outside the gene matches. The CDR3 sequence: CSASSGLVTDTQYF. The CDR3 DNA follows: TGCAGTGCTAGCTCGGGACTAGTCACAGATACGCAGTATTTT.

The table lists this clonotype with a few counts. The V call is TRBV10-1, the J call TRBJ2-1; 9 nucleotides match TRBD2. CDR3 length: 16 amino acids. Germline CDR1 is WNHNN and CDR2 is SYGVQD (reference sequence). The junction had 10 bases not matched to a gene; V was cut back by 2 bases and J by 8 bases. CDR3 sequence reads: CASSEGWRTSEHEQFF. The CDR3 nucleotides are TGCGCCAGCAGTGAGGGATGGAGGACTAGCGAGCATGAGCAGTTCTTC.

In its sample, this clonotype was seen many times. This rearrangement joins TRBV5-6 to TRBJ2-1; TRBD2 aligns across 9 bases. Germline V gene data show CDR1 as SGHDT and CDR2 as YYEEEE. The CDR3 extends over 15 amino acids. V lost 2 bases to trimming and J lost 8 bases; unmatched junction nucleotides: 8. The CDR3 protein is CASSFRRGGADEQFF. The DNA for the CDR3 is TGTGCCAGCAGCTTTCGGCGGGGGGGCGCAGATGAGCAGTTCTTC.

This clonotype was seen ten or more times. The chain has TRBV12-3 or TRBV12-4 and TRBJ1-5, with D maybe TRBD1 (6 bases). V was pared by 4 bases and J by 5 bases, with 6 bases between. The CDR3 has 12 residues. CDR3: CASSSGDQPQHF. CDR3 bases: TGTGCCAGCAGTTCAGGGGATCAGCCCCAGCATTTT.

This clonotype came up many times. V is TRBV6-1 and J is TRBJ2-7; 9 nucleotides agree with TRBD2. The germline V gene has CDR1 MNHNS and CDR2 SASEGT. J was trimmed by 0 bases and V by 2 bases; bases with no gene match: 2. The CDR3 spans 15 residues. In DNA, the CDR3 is TGTGCCAGCAGTGAACTAGCGGGGAGCTCCTACGAGCAGTACTTC. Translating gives CASSELAGSSYEQYF.

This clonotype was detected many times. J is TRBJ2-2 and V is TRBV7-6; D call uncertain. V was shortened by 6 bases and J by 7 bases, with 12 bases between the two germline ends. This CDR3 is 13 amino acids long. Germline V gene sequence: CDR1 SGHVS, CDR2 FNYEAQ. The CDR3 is CASRPPSRGELFF. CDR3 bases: TGTGCCAGCAGACCACCTTCCCGCGGGGAGCTGTTTTTT.

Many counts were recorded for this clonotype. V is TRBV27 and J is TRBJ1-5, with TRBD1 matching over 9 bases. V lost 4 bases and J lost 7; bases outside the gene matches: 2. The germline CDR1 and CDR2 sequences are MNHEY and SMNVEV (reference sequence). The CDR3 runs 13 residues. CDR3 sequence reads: CASSWDRVQPQHF. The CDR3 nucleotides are TGTGCCAGCAGTTGGGACAGGGTGCAGCCCCAGCATTTT.

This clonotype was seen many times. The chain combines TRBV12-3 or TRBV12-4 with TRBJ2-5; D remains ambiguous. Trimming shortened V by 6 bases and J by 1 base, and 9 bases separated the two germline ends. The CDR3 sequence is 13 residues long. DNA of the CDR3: TGTGCCAGCAGGCGAGAGCCCCAAGAGACCCAGTACTTC. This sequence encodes CASRREPQETQYF.

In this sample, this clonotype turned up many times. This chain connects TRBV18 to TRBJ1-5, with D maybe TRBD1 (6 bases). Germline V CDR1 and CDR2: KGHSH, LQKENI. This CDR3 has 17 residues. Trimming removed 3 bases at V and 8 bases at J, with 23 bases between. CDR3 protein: CASSPPLWDIAIEPQHF. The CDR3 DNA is TGTGCCAGCTCACCGCCTTTATGGGACATTGCGATAGAGCCCCAGCATTTT. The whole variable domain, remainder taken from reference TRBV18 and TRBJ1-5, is NAGVMQNPRHLVRRRGQEARLRCSPMKGHSHVYWYRQLPEEGLKFMVYLQKENIIDESGMPKERFSAEFPKEGPSILRIQQVVRGDSAAYFCASSPPLWDIAIEPQHFGDGTRLSIL.

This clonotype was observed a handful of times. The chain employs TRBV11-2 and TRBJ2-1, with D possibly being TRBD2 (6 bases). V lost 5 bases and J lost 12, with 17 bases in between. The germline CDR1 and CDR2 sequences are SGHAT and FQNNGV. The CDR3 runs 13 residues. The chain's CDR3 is CASSLGTSGGQFF. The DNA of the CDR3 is TGTGCCAGCAGCCTCGGGACTTCCGGAGGGCAGTTCTTC.

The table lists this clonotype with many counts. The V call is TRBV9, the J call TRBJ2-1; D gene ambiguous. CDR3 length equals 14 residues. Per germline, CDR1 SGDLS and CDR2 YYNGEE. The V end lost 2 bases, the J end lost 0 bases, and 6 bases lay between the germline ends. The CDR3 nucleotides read TGTGCCAGCAGCGTGGGGATCTCCTACAATGAGCAGTTCTTC. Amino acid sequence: CASSVGISYNEQFF.

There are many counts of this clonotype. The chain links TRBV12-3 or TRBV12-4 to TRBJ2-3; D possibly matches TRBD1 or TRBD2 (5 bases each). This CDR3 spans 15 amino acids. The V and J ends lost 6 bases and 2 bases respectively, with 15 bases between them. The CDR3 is CASSGTAVLTDTQYF. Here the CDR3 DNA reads TGTGCCAGCAGCGGGACGGCGGTCCTCACAGATACGCAGTATTTT.

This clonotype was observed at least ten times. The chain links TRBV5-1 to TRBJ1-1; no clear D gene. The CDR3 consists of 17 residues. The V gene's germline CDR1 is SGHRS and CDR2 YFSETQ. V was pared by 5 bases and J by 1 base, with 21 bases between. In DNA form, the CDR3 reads TGCGCCAGCAGAACGTCCCCGGGTCTCAGAGGGAACACTGAAGCTTTCTTT. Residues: CASRTSPGLRGNTEAFF.

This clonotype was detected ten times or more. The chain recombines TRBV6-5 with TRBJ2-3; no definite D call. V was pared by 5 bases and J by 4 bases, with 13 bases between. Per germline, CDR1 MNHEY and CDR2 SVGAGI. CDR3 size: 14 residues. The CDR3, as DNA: TGTGCCAGCAGTGTCGGCGGATCGGCAGATACGCAGTATTTT. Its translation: CASSVGGSADTQYF.

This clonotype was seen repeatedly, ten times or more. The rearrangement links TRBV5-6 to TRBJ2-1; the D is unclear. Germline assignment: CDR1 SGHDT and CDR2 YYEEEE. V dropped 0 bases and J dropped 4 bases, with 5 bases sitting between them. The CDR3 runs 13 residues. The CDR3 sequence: CASSLDRYNEQFF. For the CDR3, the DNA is TGTGCCAGCAGCTTGGACCGATACAATGAGCAGTTCTTC.

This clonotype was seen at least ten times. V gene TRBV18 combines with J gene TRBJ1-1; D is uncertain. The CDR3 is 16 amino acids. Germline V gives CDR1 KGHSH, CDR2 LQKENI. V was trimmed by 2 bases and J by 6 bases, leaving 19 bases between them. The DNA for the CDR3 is TGTGCCAGCTCACCATTACCCACAAGGACGGAACCTGAAGCTTTCTTT. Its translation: CASSPLPTRTEPEAFF.

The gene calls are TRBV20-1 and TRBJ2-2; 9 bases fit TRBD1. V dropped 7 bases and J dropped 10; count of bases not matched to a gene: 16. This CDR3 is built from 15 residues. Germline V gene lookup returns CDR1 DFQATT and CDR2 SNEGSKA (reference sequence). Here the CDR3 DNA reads TGCAGTGTCGAGTCCGGGACAGGGAACATCGTGGAGCTGTTTTTT. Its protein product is CSVESGTGNIVELFF.